The rows below give T cell receptor beta chains drawn from one sample of a study of blood T cell repertoires in COVID-19. Assay: immunoSEQ multiplex PCR; the TCRdb copy retains only in-frame clones and omits some. This sample has hundreds of thousands of clones, with roughly 91% found just once. Material for sequencing was peripheral blood. The receptors derive from a woman aged 45-65 years with COVID-19, enrolled during active disease. Each CDR3 is given with its conserved first and last residue. Fields, in order: D gene, V gene, clone size, J gene, CDR3 protein, CDR3 DNA. The D gene is left open where the match is weak. Where a row states a size, it is once, few, many or the class of an expanded clone; other rows omit it.

D: TRBD1; V: TRBV2; size: -; J: TRBJ1-1; CDR3: CASSGTGHHMNTEAFF; DNA: TGTGCCAGCAGTGGGACAGGGCACCACATGAACACTGAAGCTTTCTTT
D: -; V: TRBV6-6; size: -; J: TRBJ1-6; CDR3: CASSPPGQSYNSPLHF; DNA: TGTGCCAGCAGTCCCCCCGGACAGTCGTATAATTCACCCCTCCACTTT
D: -; V: TRBV6-5; size: -; J: TRBJ2-5; CDR3: CASIVEQGWETQYF; DNA: TGTGCCAGCATAGTTGAGCAGGGTTGGGAGACCCAGTACTTC
D: -; V: TRBV6-5; size: -; J: TRBJ1-2; CDR3: CASSASRDYGYTF; DNA: TGTGCCAGCAGCGCCTCCAGGGACTATGGCTACACCTTC
D: -; V: TRBV3-1/TRBV3-2; size: once; J: TRBJ1-1; CDR3: CASSPVGGSAFF; DNA: TGTGCCAGCAGCCCAGTCGGGGGATCGGCTTTCTTT
D: -; V: TRBV30; size: -; J: TRBJ2-7; CDR3: CAWSSGPWGREQYF; DNA: TGTGCCTGGAGCTCCGGACCTTGGGGGCGGGAGCAGTACTTC
D: TRBD2; V: TRBV12-5; size: -; J: TRBJ2-5; CDR3: CASGFWVAGRETQYF; DNA: TGTGCTAGTGGTTTTTGGGTAGCGGGAAGGGAGACCCAGTACTTC
D: TRBD1; V: TRBV5-1; size: -; J: TRBJ2-4; CDR3: CASSLAEGQAKYF; DNA: TGCGCCAGCAGCTTGGCCGAGGGACAGGCTAAGTACTTC
D: TRBD2; V: TRBV7-7; size: -; J: TRBJ2-1; CDR3: CASSSLAGAGNEQFF; DNA: TGTGCCAGCAGCTCACTAGCGGGGGCCGGGAATGAGCAGTTCTTC
D: TRBD1; V: TRBV29-1; size: -; J: TRBJ2-7; CDR3: CSVDLGQGSYEQYF; DNA: TGCAGCGTTGATTTGGGACAGGGATCCTACGAGCAGTACTTC
D: TRBD1; V: TRBV6-2/TRBV6-3; size: once; J: TRBJ1-4; CDR3: CASSRQGAREKLFF; DNA: TGTGCCAGCAGCCGACAGGGGGCAAGGGAAAAACTGTTTTTT
D: TRBD1; V: TRBV12-5; size: -; J: TRBJ2-5; CDR3: CASGLVQGVQETQYF; DNA: TGTGCTAGTGGTTTGGTACAGGGGGTACAAGAGACCCAGTACTTC
D: TRBD2; V: TRBV11-1; size: -; J: TRBJ2-7; CDR3: CASSFETSGVYEQYF; DNA: TGTGCCAGCAGCTTCGAGACTAGCGGGGTTTACGAGCAGTACTTC
D: -; V: TRBV3-1/TRBV3-2; size: -; J: TRBJ1-2; CDR3: CASSQDRQNGGYTF; DNA: TGTGCCAGCAGCCAAGACAGACAGAATGGAGGCTACACCTTC
D: TRBD2; V: TRBV6-1; size: -; J: TRBJ2-7; CDR3: CASSEVWWIAGGPPPYEQYF; DNA: TGTGCCAGCAGTGAAGTTTGGTGGATAGCGGGGGGGCCCCCCCCCTACGAGCAGTACTTC
D: TRBD1; V: TRBV10-3; size: -; J: TRBJ2-2; CDR3: CAISRGQGNTGELFF; DNA: TGTGCCATCAGCCGAGGACAGGGGAACACCGGGGAGCTGTTTTTT
D: TRBD1; V: TRBV7-8; size: -; J: TRBJ2-2; CDR3: CASSLATGGFTGELFF; DNA: TGTGCCAGCAGCTTAGCGACAGGGGGCTTCACCGGGGAGCTGTTTTTT
D: -; V: TRBV19; size: once; J: TRBJ2-7; CDR3: CASMKTGSSYEQYF; DNA: TGTGCCAGTATGAAGACAGGTAGCTCCTACGAGCAGTACTTC
D: -; V: TRBV6-5; size: -; J: TRBJ1-5; CDR3: CASSPDRGQPQHF; DNA: TGTGCCAGCAGCCCCGACAGAGGACAGCCCCAGCATTTT
D: TRBD1; V: TRBV5-5; size: -; J: TRBJ2-7; CDR3: CASRRGTGDSYEQYF; DNA: TGTGCCAGCAGGCGAGGGACAGGGGACTCCTACGAGCAGTACTTC
D: TRBD2; V: TRBV6-5; size: -; J: TRBJ2-3; CDR3: CASSRGSSGGDTQYF; DNA: TGTGCCAGCAGTAGGGGTAGTAGCGGGGGAGATACGCAGTATTTT
D: TRBD2; V: TRBV6-2/TRBV6-3; size: -; J: TRBJ2-1; CDR3: CASSYPPGLAGTYNEQFF; DNA: TGTGCCAGCAGTTACCCGCCGGGACTAGCGGGGACCTACAATGAGCAGTTCTTC
D: TRBD1; V: TRBV7-3; size: -; J: TRBJ1-1; CDR3: CASSPTGTNTEAFF; DNA: TGTGCCAGCAGCCCGACAGGGACAAACACTGAAGCTTTCTTT
D: -; V: TRBV24-1; size: -; J: TRBJ1-2; CDR3: CATSDPGGSYGYTF; DNA: TGTGCCACCAGTGACCCTGGCGGAAGCTATGGCTACACCTTC
D: -; V: TRBV29-1; size: -; J: TRBJ2-7; CDR3: CSVEERGYEQYF; DNA: TGCAGCGTTGAAGAACGAGGCTACGAGCAGTACTTC
D: TRBD1; V: TRBV27; size: -; J: TRBJ2-1; CDR3: CASSLSQGAEEQFF; DNA: TGTGCCAGCAGTTTATCACAGGGGGCCGAGGAGCAGTTCTTC
D: TRBD1; V: TRBV25-1; size: -; J: TRBJ1-4; CDR3: CASSEMGTGVEKLFF; DNA: TGTGCCAGCAGTGAAATGGGGACAGGGGTCGAAAAACTGTTTTTT
D: -; V: TRBV27; size: -; J: TRBJ1-5; CDR3: CASSSGTLSNQPQHF; DNA: TGTGCCAGCAGTTCCGGGACTCTTAGCAATCAGCCCCAGCATTTT
D: TRBD2; V: TRBV7-2; size: -; J: TRBJ2-3; CDR3: CASSWGTSGTSTDTQYF; DNA: TGTGCCAGCAGCTGGGGGACTAGCGGGACTAGCACAGATACGCAGTATTTT
D: TRBD2; V: TRBV18; size: -; J: TRBJ2-1; CDR3: CASSPLPGLAGSHNEQFF; DNA: TGTGCCAGCTCACCCTTACCCGGACTAGCGGGATCACACAATGAGCAGTTCTTC
D: TRBD1; V: TRBV5-1; size: once; J: TRBJ2-3; CDR3: CASTTEGTADTQYF; DNA: TGCGCCAGCACCACCGAGGGGACAGCGGATACGCAGTATTTT
D: -; V: TRBV24-1; size: once; J: TRBJ1-5; CDR3: CATEGSSNQPQHF; DNA: TGTGCCACGGAGGGGAGTAGCAATCAGCCCCAGCATTTT
D: TRBD1; V: TRBV5-6; size: -; J: TRBJ2-7; CDR3: CASSPGDSRYEQYF; DNA: TGTGCCAGCAGCCCCGGGGACAGTCGGTACGAGCAGTACTTC
D: -; V: TRBV28; size: -; J: TRBJ1-1; CDR3: CASKASNTEAFF; DNA: TGTGCCAGCAAAGCGTCGAACACTGAAGCTTTCTTT
D: TRBD2; V: TRBV7-6; size: -; J: TRBJ2-1; CDR3: CASSSGGGRASYNEQFF; DNA: TGTGCCAGCAGCTCCGGGGGGGGTAGGGCATCCTACAATGAGCAGTTCTTC
D: TRBD1; V: TRBV5-1; size: -; J: TRBJ2-3; CDR3: CASSLEARGRADTQYF; DNA: TGCGCCAGCAGCTTGGAAGCCAGGGGGAGAGCAGATACGCAGTATTTT
D: -; V: TRBV5-4; size: -; J: TRBJ2-1; CDR3: CASSSSRGNEQFF; DNA: TGTGCCAGCAGCTCGAGTCGGGGCAATGAGCAGTTCTTC
D: -; V: TRBV9; size: once; J: TRBJ2-7; CDR3: CASSAPVTYYEQYF; DNA: TGTGCCAGCAGCGCTCCGGTCACCTACTACGAGCAGTACTTC
D: -; V: TRBV30; size: -; J: TRBJ1-5; CDR3: CAWSGIGGSSNQPQHF; DNA: TGTGCCTGGAGTGGAATTGGGGGGTCCAGCAATCAGCCCCAGCATTTT
D: -; V: TRBV6-6; size: few; J: TRBJ1-1; CDR3: CASIPGNPADTEAFF; DNA: TGTGCCAGCATACCCGGGAATCCCGCGGACACTGAAGCTTTCTTT
D: -; V: TRBV19; size: -; J: TRBJ1-4; CDR3: CASSSTPGMGINEKLFF; DNA: TGTGCCAGTAGTTCCACCCCCGGGATGGGGATAAATGAAAAACTGTTTTTT
D: -; V: TRBV2; size: -; J: TRBJ1-2; CDR3: CASSGLDREAYGYTF; DNA: TGTGCCAGCAGTGGGCTTGACAGAGAGGCCTATGGCTACACCTTC
D: -; V: TRBV4-2; size: once; J: TRBJ2-3; CDR3: CASSQGEAGNTDTQYF; DNA: TGTGCCAGCAGCCAAGGAGAGGCAGGGAACACAGATACGCAGTATTTT
D: -; V: TRBV7-6; size: -; J: TRBJ2-5; CDR3: CASSLLAGEETQYF; DNA: TGTGCCAGCAGCTTATTGGCAGGTGAAGAGACCCAGTACTTC
D: TRBD1; V: TRBV27; size: -; J: TRBJ2-1; CDR3: CASSLFGVGQGPYNEQFF; DNA: TGTGCCAGCAGTTTATTTGGCGTCGGACAGGGCCCCTACAATGAGCAGTTCTTC
D: TRBD1; V: TRBV5-6; size: -; J: TRBJ1-1; CDR3: CASSSLTGGGTEAFF; DNA: TGTGCCAGCAGCTCCTTAACAGGGGGAGGCACTGAAGCTTTCTTT
D: TRBD2; V: TRBV3-1/TRBV3-2; size: -; J: TRBJ2-2; CDR3: CASSLGTSGTGELFF; DNA: TGTGCCAGCAGCCTCGGGACTAGCGGAACCGGGGAGCTGTTTTTT
D: -; V: TRBV19; size: -; J: TRBJ1-3; CDR3: CASSILSSGNTIYF; DNA: TGTGCCAGTAGTATTCTGAGCTCTGGAAACACCATATATTTT
D: TRBD1; V: TRBV29-1; size: -; J: TRBJ1-1; CDR3: CSVRRGDRGLNSEAFF; DNA: TGCAGCGTCCGGCGGGGGGACAGGGGGTTGAATTCTGAAGCTTTCTTT
D: -; V: TRBV12-5; size: -; J: TRBJ2-3; CDR3: CASGLVTAQRGPATDTQYF; DNA: TGTGCTAGTGGTTTGGTAACCGCCCAGCGAGGGCCGGCCACAGATACGCAGTATTTT